Listed below are T cell receptor beta chains from one sample, sequenced in a study of identical twins. Via MiXCR, TCRdb re-called the 5' RACE reads, giving one row per CDR3 protein. Among about 280,000 distinct CDR3 sequences listed, less than 9% were seen once. These same data were also listed under a study on yellow fever vaccine responses in identical twins.

The material sequenced was memory (CD45RO+) T cells sorted from blood. Receptor source: a woman aged 18-35 years in good health. Both conserved end residues are part of each CDR3. The order of the fields is clone size, D gene, J gene, V gene, CDR3 protein, CDR3 DNA. The D gene is left open where the match is weak. Not every row has a clone size; where given, it reads once, few, many or a size class.

abundance: few
d_gene: TRBD1
j_gene: TRBJ1-1
v_gene: TRBV20-1
CDR3aa: CSPSSGTGTNTEAFF
CDR3nt: TGCAGTCCATCCTCTGGGACAGGGACTAACACTGAAGCTTTCTTT

abundance: -
d_gene: TRBD1
j_gene: TRBJ2-3
v_gene: TRBV11-2
CDR3aa: CASSPQASRGRGGTDTQYF
CDR3nt: TGTGCCAGCAGCCCCCAGGCCTCCAGGGGGCGGGGAGGCACAGATACGCAGTATTTT

abundance: many
d_gene: -
j_gene: TRBJ2-3
v_gene: TRBV7-9
CDR3aa: CASSFGLNTDTQYF
CDR3nt: TGTGCCTCGTCGTTCGGACTAAACACAGATACGCAGTATTTT

abundance: few
d_gene: -
j_gene: TRBJ2-7
v_gene: TRBV20-1
CDR3aa: CSARILEYEQYF
CDR3nt: TGCAGTGCTAGAATACTGGAATACGAGCAGTACTTC

abundance: few
d_gene: TRBD1
j_gene: TRBJ1-1
v_gene: TRBV18
CDR3aa: CASSSRTGKNTEAFF
CDR3nt: TGTGCCAGCTCATCAAGGACAGGGAAGAACACTGAAGCTTTCTTT

abundance: many
d_gene: -
j_gene: TRBJ1-6
v_gene: TRBV20-1
CDR3aa: CSAPFPGPNSPLHF
CDR3nt: TGCAGTGCCCCATTTCCCGGGCCTAATTCACCCCTCCACTTT

abundance: many
d_gene: -
j_gene: TRBJ1-1
v_gene: TRBV3-1
CDR3aa: CASSQDWGREAFF
CDR3nt: TGTGCCAGCAGCCAAGATTGGGGGCGTGAAGCTTTCTTT

abundance: many
d_gene: -
j_gene: TRBJ1-1
v_gene: TRBV12-3/TRBV12-4
CDR3aa: CASSLSGQGNPFF
CDR3nt: TGTGCCAGCAGTCTCTCCGGGCAGGGAAACCCTTTCTTT

abundance: few
d_gene: TRBD2
j_gene: TRBJ2-5
v_gene: TRBV2
CDR3aa: CASSAGTNFQETQYF
CDR3nt: TGTGCCAGCAGTGCCGGGACTAACTTCCAAGAGACCCAGTACTTC

abundance: few
d_gene: -
j_gene: TRBJ2-1
v_gene: TRBV5-1
CDR3aa: CASSLAFTDTYNEQFF
CDR3nt: TGCGCCAGCAGCTTGGCCTTCACAGATACCTACAATGAGCAGTTCTTC

abundance: few
d_gene: -
j_gene: TRBJ2-7
v_gene: TRBV6-1
CDR3aa: CASILTGSYEQYF
CDR3nt: TGTGCCAGCATTCTGACAGGCTCCTACGAGCAGTACTTC

abundance: -
d_gene: -
j_gene: TRBJ2-2
v_gene: TRBV6-1
CDR3aa: CASSVTGHLANTGELFF
CDR3nt: TGTGCCAGCAGTGTAACGGGACACCTTGCGAACACCGGGGAGCTGTTTTTT

abundance: -
d_gene: TRBD1
j_gene: TRBJ2-5
v_gene: TRBV7-9
CDR3aa: CASSISGTGVETQYF
CDR3nt: TGTGCCAGCAGCATCTCCGGGACAGGGGTGGAGACCCAGTACTTC

abundance: -
d_gene: TRBD1
j_gene: TRBJ2-7
v_gene: TRBV6-1
CDR3aa: CASRKTGLVREQYF
CDR3nt: TGTGCCAGCAGAAAGACAGGGCTGGTGCGAGAGCAGTACTTC

abundance: -
d_gene: -
j_gene: TRBJ2-5
v_gene: TRBV9
CDR3aa: CASSAGTKRETQYF
CDR3nt: TGTGCCAGCAGCGCAGGAACCAAAAGGGAGACCCAGTACTTC

abundance: many
d_gene: -
j_gene: TRBJ1-3
v_gene: TRBV11-2
CDR3aa: CASSWVYGNTIYF
CDR3nt: TGTGCCAGCAGCTGGGTTTATGGAAACACCATATATTTT

abundance: many
d_gene: TRBD1
j_gene: TRBJ2-2
v_gene: TRBV29-1
CDR3aa: CSVTIGAGGLTGELFF
CDR3nt: TGCAGCGTCACCATTGGGGCAGGGGGCCTCACCGGGGAGCTGTTTTTT

abundance: -
d_gene: TRBD2
j_gene: TRBJ2-7
v_gene: TRBV20-1
CDR3aa: CSARGTSDYEQYF
CDR3nt: TGCAGTGCTAGAGGGACTAGCGACTACGAGCAGTACTTC

abundance: many
d_gene: -
j_gene: TRBJ1-5
v_gene: TRBV6-1
CDR3aa: CASSVFGGQGNQPQHF
CDR3nt: TGTGCCAGCAGTGTCTTCGGAGGGCAGGGCAATCAGCCCCAGCATTTT

abundance: few
d_gene: -
j_gene: TRBJ1-2
v_gene: TRBV25-1
CDR3aa: CASSEAYGYTF
CDR3nt: TGTGCCAGCAGTGAAGCATATGGCTACACCTTC

abundance: -
d_gene: -
j_gene: TRBJ2-6
v_gene: TRBV10-3
CDR3aa: CAISAGSGGGTGANVLTF
CDR3nt: TGTGCCATCAGTGCCGGGTCAGGGGGGGGGACTGGGGCCAACGTCCTGACTTTC

abundance: many
d_gene: -
j_gene: TRBJ2-1
v_gene: TRBV11-2
CDR3aa: CASSLGVSYYNEQFF
CDR3nt: TGTGCCAGCAGCTTAGGGGTCTCATACTACAATGAGCAGTTCTTC

abundance: many
d_gene: TRBD2
j_gene: TRBJ2-7
v_gene: TRBV20-1
CDR3aa: CSARDLLAGVHTEQYF
CDR3nt: TGCAGTGCTAGAGATCTTTTAGCGGGAGTTCATACCGAGCAGTACTTC

abundance: -
d_gene: -
j_gene: TRBJ2-3
v_gene: TRBV5-8
CDR3aa: CASATLVSTDTQYF
CDR3nt: TGTGCCAGCGCCACCCTCGTGTCCACAGATACGCAGTATTTT

abundance: few
d_gene: TRBD2
j_gene: TRBJ2-3
v_gene: TRBV7-7
CDR3aa: CASSMEPTYWTRPPPDTQYF
CDR3nt: TGTGCCAGCAGCATGGAACCGACTTATTGGACTAGGCCCCCCCCAGATACGCAGTATTTT

abundance: few
d_gene: -
j_gene: TRBJ1-1
v_gene: TRBV16
CDR3aa: CASSRNPVGGTEAFF
CDR3nt: TGTGCCAGCAGCCGGAACCCCGTGGGAGGAACTGAAGCTTTCTTT

abundance: -
d_gene: -
j_gene: TRBJ2-1
v_gene: TRBV5-1
CDR3aa: CASSFDQGRAKEQFF
CDR3nt: TGCGCCAGCAGCTTTGATCAGGGTCGTGCAAAGGAGCAGTTCTTC

abundance: few
d_gene: -
j_gene: TRBJ2-3
v_gene: TRBV4-2
CDR3aa: CASSQDPEGTSFTQYF
CDR3nt: TGTGCCAGCAGCCAAGATCCGGAGGGTACCTCGTTTACGCAGTATTTT

abundance: many
d_gene: -
j_gene: TRBJ1-1
v_gene: TRBV12-3/TRBV12-4
CDR3aa: CASSLGQLIMNTEAFF
CDR3nt: TGTGCCAGCAGTCTGGGGCAGCTCATCATGAACACTGAAGCTTTCTTT

abundance: -
d_gene: -
j_gene: TRBJ1-6
v_gene: TRBV6-1
CDR3aa: CASRPRGSNSPLHF
CDR3nt: TGTGCCAGCAGACCCAGGGGTAGTAATTCACCCCTCCACTTT

abundance: few
d_gene: TRBD2
j_gene: TRBJ2-1
v_gene: TRBV20-1
CDR3aa: CSAGRGLAGPEQFF
CDR3nt: TGCAGTGCGGGGAGGGGACTAGCGGGACCGGAGCAGTTCTTC

abundance: many
d_gene: -
j_gene: TRBJ2-1
v_gene: TRBV5-1
CDR3aa: CASMPENYNEQFF
CDR3nt: TGCGCCAGCATGCCAGAGAACTACAATGAGCAGTTCTTC